The next 15 T cell receptor beta chains were all read from a single sample in a study of beta chain features in type 1 diabetes. Overall study results and limits: Shorter TCRB CDR3s, moderately but significantly so, marked every one of the four CD4+ subsets in Type 1 diabetes patients.

No antigen has been identified for these receptors. Expressed TCRB transcripts were sequenced, since all the RNA that had been isolated was reverse transcribed. TCRdb keeps only in-frame clones here, not all; method: immunoSEQ multiplex PCR. The sample gives 40,000 to 60,000 clones, under 75% of which show up once; 0.29% is in the top ten. Sequencing was done on a sample of stem cell memory CD4+ T cells from blood. The receptors stem from a woman aged 25 to 39 with type 1 diabetes.

This rearrangement joins TRBV7-8 to TRBJ1-2; 7 nucleotides align to TRBD1. Losses at the gene ends were 5 bases for V and 0 bases for J; bases not matched to a gene: 3. The CDR3 consists of 14 residues. CDR1 and CDR2 from the germline V gene are SGHVS and FQNEAQ. In nucleotides, the CDR3 is TGTGCCAGCAGCCCGACAGGGACTAACTATGGCTACACCTTC. This codes for CASSPTGTNYGYTF.

V gene TRBV5-1 combines with J gene TRBJ2-1; D gene unclear. This CDR3 is built from 14 residues. Germline assignment: CDR1 SGHRS and CDR2 YFSETQ. Trimming stripped 5 bases from V and 1 base from J, with 10 bases between. This CDR3 reads CASRLSDSYNEQFF. The CDR3 DNA reads as TGCGCCAGCAGGTTAAGCGATTCCTACAATGAGCAGTTCTTC.

The gene calls are TRBV7-9 and TRBJ2-7, with TRBD2 matching over 13 bases. Unmatched junction bases numbered 11, after V lost 4 bases and J lost 5 bases. The germline CDR1 and CDR2 sequences are SEHNR and FQNEAQ (reference sequence). This CDR3 spans 17 amino acids. DNA for the CDR3: TGTGCCAGCAGCTCCGGGACTAGCGGGACCGCAGGCCACGAGCAGTACTTC. Its protein product is CASSSGTSGTAGHEQYF.

This chain links TRBV11-3 with TRBJ2-3; TRBD2 matches at 7 bases. There are 16 residues in the CDR3. With V trimmed by 4 bases and J by 3 bases, 10 bases remained unmatched. Germline CDR1 reads SGHNT; CDR2 reads YENEEA. The CDR3 DNA reads as TGTGCCAGCAGCTCCAACTATGGGGGAGGGACAGATACGCAGTATTTT. Translated: CASSSNYGGGTDTQYF.

This chain joins TRBV7-2 and TRBJ2-1; TRBD2 agrees at 7 bases. The length of the CDR3 is 15 residues. V lost 1 base, J lost 4 bases, and 4 bases stayed unmatched. Germline V gene lookup returns CDR1 SGHTA and CDR2 FQGNSA. The CDR3 here is CASSLGAGEYNEQFF. The CDR3 nucleotides are TGTGCCAGCAGCTTAGGGGCGGGAGAGTACAATGAGCAGTTCTTC.

CDR3 sequence reads: CASSKGGIGANVLTF. CDR3 nucleotides: TGTGCCAGCAGTAAAGGGGGTATTGGGGCCAACGTCCTGACTTTC. This sequence joins TRBV6-5 and TRBJ2-6, with a possible D match to TRBD1 (6 bases). The V gene lost 5 bases and the J gene lost 3 bases, with 11 bases spanning the gap. The CDR3 extends over 15 amino acids. Germline V gene data show CDR1 as MNHEY and CDR2 as SVGAGI.

The rearrangement joins TRBV28 to TRBJ2-5; 11 nucleotides align to TRBD2. Germline assignment: CDR1 MDHEN and CDR2 SYDVKM. After removal of 8 bases from V and 3 bases from J, the junction contained 11 bases not matched to a gene. CDR3 length: 16 residues. CDR3 in amino acids: CASYTPGLAVKETQYF. CDR3 DNA sequence: TGTGCCAGCTATACTCCGGGACTAGCGGTGAAAGAGACCCAGTACTTC.

This clone was found a few times. V gene TRBV5-1 combines with J gene TRBJ1-1; D is ambiguous. Per germline, CDR1 SGHRS and CDR2 YFSETQ. The V end was cut by 5 bases, the J end by 1 base, with 9 bases between. CDR3 size: 13 residues. CDR3 sequence: CASSQYENTEAFF. As DNA, the CDR3 is TGCGCCAGCAGTCAGTATGAGAACACTGAAGCTTTCTTT.

This chain connects TRBV9 to TRBJ1-4; D may be TRBD1 (6 bases). The CDR3 contains 15 residues. Germline V gives CDR1 SGDLS, CDR2 YYNGEE. V was clipped by 3 bases and J by 8 bases, with 17 bases between them. Written as DNA, the CDR3 is TGTGCCAGCAGCGCGGGGCGGGGGGCTCTGGAAAAACTGTTTTTT. It codes for CASSAGRGALEKLFF.

This chain connects TRBV7-2 to TRBJ2-3; 11 nucleotides match TRBD1. Germline V gene lookup returns CDR1 SGHTA and CDR2 FQGNSA. Losses at the gene ends were 5 bases for V and 4 bases for J; bases not matched to a gene: 5. This CDR3 spans 15 amino acids. In DNA, the CDR3 is TGTGCCAGCAGCACGGACAGGGGGCGGTCAGATACGCAGTATTTT. This encodes CASSTDRGRSDTQYF.

The chain combines TRBV29-1 with TRBJ2-1; TRBD2 matches 9 bases. Per the germline V gene, CDR1 is SQVTM and CDR2 is ANQGSEA. With V trimmed by 5 bases and J by 4 bases, 9 bases remained unmatched. The CDR3 length is 15 residues. In DNA form, the CDR3 reads TGCAGCGTTACGATTGGGGCGGGAGGGTACAATGAGCAGTTCTTC. Translated, it gives CSVTIGAGGYNEQFF.

The rearrangement links TRBV19 to TRBJ2-5; D is possibly TRBD1 (5 bases). Germline values: CDR1 LNHDA, CDR2 SQIVND (reference sequence). Trimming removed 5 bases at V and 6 bases at J, with 19 bases between. The CDR3 sequence is 15 residues long. The CDR3 sequence is CASSSTGQTSQTQYF. Here the CDR3 DNA reads TGTGCCAGTAGTTCCACAGGTCAGACTTCCCAGACCCAGTACTTC.

The chain recombines TRBV5-1 with TRBJ2-7, with 9 bases fitting TRBD1. Trimming removed 5 bases from V and 2 bases from J; junction bases left unmatched: 8. The CDR3 length is 15 residues. The germline V gene encodes CDR1 SGHRS and CDR2 YFSETQ. The chain's CDR3 is CASRSTGTGTYEQYF. The CDR3 region has the DNA TGCGCCAGCAGGTCGACCGGGACAGGGACCTACGAGCAGTACTTC.

V usage is TRBV5-1 and J usage is TRBJ2-5; D may be TRBD2 (5 bases). The length of the CDR3 is 14 residues. Trimming left V 4 bases short and J 5 bases short, with 15 bases between. The germline V gene encodes CDR1 SGHRS and CDR2 YFSETQ. CDR3: CASSLGLPGETQYF. CDR3 bases: TGCGCCAGCAGCCTCGGGCTACCGGGGGAGACCCAGTACTTC.

This clone was seen only once. CDR3 coding DNA: TGTGCGCGGGGTACGAGGGGACCCCCCGGGGAGCTGTTTTTT. Translating gives CARGTRGPPGELFF. The V gene is TRBV30, the J gene TRBJ2-2; possibly TRBD2 for D (6 bases). The CDR3 is 14 amino acids. The germline V gene has CDR1 GTSNPN and CDR2 SVGIG (reference sequence). Complete variable domain (other parts from reference TRBV30 and TRBJ2-2): SQTIHQWPATLVQPVGSPLSLECTVEGTSNPNLYWYRQAAGRGLQLLFYSVGIGQISSEVPQNLSASRPQDRQFILSSKKLLLSDSGFYLCARGTRGPPGELFFGEGSRLTVL.